This TCR beta chain was found in a study of neurological immune-mediated disorders. Points from the study as a whole: HTLV-1-associated myelopathy led in TCR clonal expansion, while multiple sclerosis ranked lowest, below healthy controls.

As regards this clonotype: What it binds is not known.

CDR3 length: 15 amino acids. Germline values: CDR1 ENHRY, CDR2 SYGVKD. Trimming shortened V by 3 bases and J by 0 bases, and 9 bases separated the two germline ends. 5'RACE with 10-nucleotide random UMIs generated the cDNA. MiXCR was run by TCRdb on the 5' RACE reads, yielding one entry per CDR3 protein. The table has about 20,000 distinct CDR3 sequences, roughly a quarter seen once. Libraries used 2 million unsorted PBMCs kept frozen in RNAlater. Sequenced sample: PBMCs. The chain couples TRBV10-3 to TRBJ2-1, with no clear D. The sequence came from a man aged 50 or older with HTLV-1-associated myelopathy (HAM/TSP). The CDR3 is CAISDPGFSYNEQFF. The CDR3 bases are TGTGCCATCAGTGACCCAGGCTTCTCCTACAATGAGCAGTTCTTC.